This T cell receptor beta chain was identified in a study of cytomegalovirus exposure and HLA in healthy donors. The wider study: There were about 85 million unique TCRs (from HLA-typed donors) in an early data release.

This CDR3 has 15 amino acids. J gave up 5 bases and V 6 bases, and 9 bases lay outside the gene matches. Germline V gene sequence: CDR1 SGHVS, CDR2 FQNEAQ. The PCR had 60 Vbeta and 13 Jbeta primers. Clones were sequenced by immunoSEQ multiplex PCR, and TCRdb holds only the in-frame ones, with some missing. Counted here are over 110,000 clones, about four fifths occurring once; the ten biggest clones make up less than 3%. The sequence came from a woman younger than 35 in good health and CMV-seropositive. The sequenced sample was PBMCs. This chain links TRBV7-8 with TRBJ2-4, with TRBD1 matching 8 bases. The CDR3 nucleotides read TGTGCCAGCAGTCGAACAGGGGGTTGGCAAAACATTCAGTACTTC. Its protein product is CASSRTGGWQNIQYF.